These 17 T cell receptor beta chains share one sample of origin, sequenced in a study of T cell responses to AZD1222 COVID-19 vaccine. Only in-frame clones appear in the TCRdb table, and some are missing; sequencing was by immunoSEQ multiplex PCR. The profile shows around 50,000 clones, 80% to 90% of them singletons. The source material was peripheral blood, sampled 28 days after the second AZD1222 dose. Every receptor here comes from an adult who received the AZD1222 COVID-19 vaccine.

V is TRBV5-8 and J is TRBJ2-1; tentative D call: TRBD2 (6 bases). V was clipped by 4 bases and J by 14 bases, with 13 bases between them. The CDR3 extends over 11 amino acids. Germline CDR1 and CDR2: SGHTS and YDEGEE. CDR3 sequence (DNA): TGTGCCAGCAGCCTGACTAGTATGGAGTTCTTC. Its protein product is CASSLTSMEFF.

This clone was recorded a few times. CDR3 coding DNA: TGTGCCAGCAGCCCCGGAGGAGTTACCTACGAGCAGTACTTC. Its protein product is CASSPGGVTYEQYF. The rearrangement links TRBV7-9 to TRBJ2-7; possible D gene TRBD2, 5 bases. This CDR3 spans 14 amino acids. CDR1 and CDR2 from the germline V gene are SEHNR and FQNEAQ (reference sequence). With 5 bases removed from V and 2 bases from J, the gap between germline ends came to 13 bases.

The chain links TRBV6-1 to TRBJ2-7, with D unclear. V was cut by 0 bases and J by 3 bases, with 9 bases left in between. The CDR3 sequence is 14 residues long. Germline values: CDR1 MNHNS, CDR2 SASEGT. CDR3 in DNA: TGTGCCAGCAGTGAAGCTAAGGGTTACTACGAGCAGTACTTC. As protein: CASSEAKGYYEQYF.

This chain connects TRBV5-6 to TRBJ1-1; D is unclear. Trimming removed 0 bases at V and 3 bases at J, with 12 bases between. The V gene's germline CDR1 is SGHDT and CDR2 YYEEEE. The CDR3 runs 15 residues. The CDR3, as DNA: TGTGCCAGCAGCTTGGCCGGTCAGCTCTACACTGAAGCTTTCTTT. It encodes CASSLAGQLYTEAFF. The variable domain in full, completed from reference TRBV5-6 and TRBJ1-1, reads DAGVTQSPTHLIKTRGQQVTLRCSPKSGHDTVSWYQQALGQGPQFIFQYYEEEERQRGNFPDRFSGHQFPNYSSELNVNALLLGDSALYLCASSLAGQLYTEAFFGQGTRLTVV.

The chain recombines TRBV4-1 with TRBJ2-3; D might be TRBD2 (5 bases). The CDR3 totals 16 residues. V was clipped by 0 bases and J by 4 bases, with 14 bases between them. Germline lookup yields CDR1 MGHRA and CDR2 YSYEKL. The chain's CDR3 is CASSQEWLAGADTQYF. In DNA form, the CDR3 reads TGCGCCAGCAGCCAAGAATGGCTAGCTGGGGCAGATACGCAGTATTTT.

In DNA, the CDR3 is TGTGCCAGCAGGTACATGCCCAACGGGGAGCTGTTTTTT. It encodes CASRYMPNGELFF. The V call is TRBV11-3, the J call TRBJ2-2; unclear D gene. The ends were cut back, 6 bases at V and 7 bases at J, with 12 bases in the middle. The CDR3 consists of 13 residues. Germline CDR1 reads SGHNT; CDR2 reads YENEEA. The complete variable domain, with remaining parts taken from reference TRBV11-3 and TRBJ2-2, reads EAGVVQSPRYKIIEKKQPVAFWCNPISGHNTLYWYLQNLGQGPELLIRYENEEAVDDSQLPKDRFSAERLKGVDSTLKIQPAELGDSAVYLCASRYMPNGELFFGEGSRLTVL.

The gene calls are TRBV7-9 and TRBJ2-2, with D unresolved. There are 14 residues in the CDR3. The germline V gene has CDR1 SEHNR and CDR2 FQNEAQ (reference sequence). The ends were cut back, 3 bases at V and 3 bases at J, with 8 bases in the middle. CDR3 DNA: TGTGCCAGCAGCTTTTTACCGGACACCGGGGAGCTGTTTTTT. Its translation is CASSFLPDTGELFF.

The chain combines TRBV29-1 with TRBJ1-4, with D possibly matching TRBD1 (6 bases). Germline V lookup: CDR1 SQVTM, CDR2 ANQGSEA. There are 13 residues in the CDR3. Trimming cost V 4 bases and J 5 bases, with 11 bases left between them. The CDR3 region has the DNA TGCAGCGTTGGAGGCAGGGGAAATGAAAAACTGTTTTTT. Residues: CSVGGRGNEKLFF.

The chain couples TRBV19 to TRBJ2-3; D gene uncertain. The CDR3 is made up of 15 amino acids. The V end was cut by 5 bases, the J end by 0 bases, with 12 bases between. CDR1 and CDR2 (germline): LNHDA, SQIVND (reference sequence). The CDR3 sequence is CASSVQLLSTDTQYF. The CDR3 DNA reads as TGTGCCAGTAGTGTTCAGCTCCTGAGCACAGATACGCAGTATTTT.

The chain combines TRBV3-1 (or the pseudogene TRBV3-2) with TRBJ1-2; D is ambiguous. This CDR3 has 16 amino acids. V was pared by 2 bases and J by 4 bases, with 17 bases between. From germline, CDR1 is LGHDT and CDR2 YNNKEL (reference sequence). The CDR3 DNA is TGTGCCAGCAGCCAACTGGACGGAACATTGGGCTATGGCTACACCTTC. It translates to CASSQLDGTLGYGYTF.

The V gene is TRBV9, the J gene TRBJ2-3; D uncertain. Trimming took off 0 bases at V and 5 bases at J, with 1 base between the two ends. Germline CDR1 reads SGDLS; CDR2 reads YYNGEE. The CDR3 is made up of 11 amino acids. CDR3 nucleotide sequence: TGTGCCAGCAGCGTAGAAGATACGCAGTATTTT. It specifies CASSVEDTQYF.

The V gene is TRBV28, the J gene TRBJ1-5; D is perhaps TRBD1 (5 bases). V gave up 8 bases and J gave up 2 bases, with 13 bases separating them. The CDR3 is 14 residues long. The germline V gene encodes CDR1 MDHEN and CDR2 SYDVKM. Here the CDR3 reads CASQKRGGNQPQHF. In DNA, the CDR3 is TGTGCCAGCCAAAAACGGGGCGGCAATCAGCCCCAGCATTTT.

This clone was seen more than once but under ten times. The chain couples TRBV28 to TRBJ2-2, with 11 positions matching TRBD1. The junction had 4 bases not matched to a gene; V was cut back by 6 bases and J by 7 bases. CDR3 length: 14 amino acids. Looked up from germline, CDR1 is MDHEN and CDR2 is SYDVKM. CDR3 DNA: TGTGCCAGCAGCGGACAGGGGGCGAGCGGGGAGCTGTTTTTT. It yields the protein CASSGQGASGELFF.

This clone was detected only once. The V and J genes are TRBV5-6 and TRBJ2-1, with TRBD1 identical over 7 bases. V shed 1 base and J 7 bases; nucleotides not matched to a gene: 8. The CDR3 contains 15 residues. Per germline, CDR1 SGHDT and CDR2 YYEEEE. The CDR3 is CASSLRQGSWNEQFF. The CDR3 DNA reads TGTGCCAGCAGCTTGAGACAGGGCTCGTGGAATGAGCAGTTCTTC.

This chain joins TRBV18 and TRBJ1-2; 8 bases fit TRBD1. The CDR3 has 15 residues. The V and J ends lost 1 base and 3 bases, in that order; junction bases with no gene match: 4. In germline, CDR1 is KGHSH, CDR2 LQKENI. CDR3 sequence reads: CASSPQTGAHYGYTF. The CDR3, as DNA: TGTGCCAGCTCACCACAGACAGGGGCACACTATGGCTACACCTTC.

The rearrangement joins TRBV30 to TRBJ1-1; TRBD1 aligns across 7 bases. The CDR3 loop spans 13 amino acids. The V segment lost 3 bases and the J segment 1 base; nucleotides outside the gene matches: 2. CDR1 is GTSNPN, CDR2 SVGIG, per germline (reference sequence). The CDR3 is CAWRRTGNTEAFF. The CDR3 DNA follows: TGTGCCTGGAGGCGGACAGGGAACACTGAAGCTTTCTTT.

This chain links TRBV5-5 with TRBJ2-3, with a possible D match to TRBD1 (5 bases). This CDR3 comprises 15 residues. V lost 0 bases to trimming and J lost 3 bases, with 11 bases between them. CDR1 is SGHKS and CDR2 is YYEKEE in the germline V gene (reference sequence). The CDR3: CASSLGSGNTDTQYF. DNA of the CDR3: TGTGCCAGCAGCTTGGGGTCAGGGAATACAGATACGCAGTATTTT.